The 25 T cell receptor beta chains below all came from one sample that was sequenced in a study of blood T cell repertoires in COVID-19. Data came from immunoSEQ multiplex PCR; TCRdb stores just in-frame clones and leaves some out. Among a few hundred thousand clones listed, approximately 90% were seen once. The specimen was peripheral blood. The receptor set was obtained from a woman between 40 and 50 years old who had recovered from COVID-19.

The chain recombines TRBV6-5 with TRBJ1-1, with D possibly matching TRBD1 (6 bases). The CDR3 is 15 residues long. V lost 5 bases and J lost 4, with 17 bases in between. The V gene's germline CDR1 is MNHEY and CDR2 SVGAGI. CDR3 sequence reads: CASSPPTGYGTEAFF. The CDR3 region has the DNA TGTGCCAGCAGTCCGCCTACAGGGTACGGCACTGAAGCTTTCTTT.

The chain has TRBV25-1 and TRBJ2-7; 7 bases are shared with TRBD1. This CDR3 is built from 14 residues. Germline trimming cut 5 bases from V and 2 bases from J; bases unmatched to any gene: 6. Germline lookup yields CDR1 MGHDK and CDR2 SYGVNS. CDR3 nucleotide sequence: TGTGCCAGCAGTAAAACAGGGGCAGCCTACGAGCAGTACTTC. This codes for CASSKTGAAYEQYF.

This clone was found many times. The genes are TRBV30 and TRBJ2-3, with D possibly being TRBD2 (6 bases). With 1 base removed from V and 4 bases from J, the gap between germline ends came to 9 bases. Per the germline V gene, CDR1 is GTSNPN and CDR2 is SVGIG (reference sequence). This CDR3 spans 13 amino acids. The CDR3 here is CAWSAPGADTQYF. The DNA of the CDR3 is TGTGCCTGGAGTGCCCCGGGGGCAGATACGCAGTATTTT.

V is TRBV7-9 and J is TRBJ1-4, with D maybe TRBD1 (5 bases). Per the germline V gene, CDR1 is SEHNR and CDR2 is FQNEAQ (reference sequence). Trimming left V 4 bases short and J 7 bases short, with 13 bases between. The CDR3 spans 14 residues. The CDR3, as DNA: TGTGCCAGCAGCTCCGGACACTTGTTTGAAAAACTGTTTTTT. This gives the protein CASSSGHLFEKLFF.

This clone was recorded a few times. This chain joins TRBV12-2 and TRBJ1-5. TRBV12-2 is a recognized pseudogene. The CDR3 loop spans 16 amino acids. In DNA, the CDR3 is TGTGCAAGTCGGTACACCGGGCGGGTACCCAATCAGCCCCAGCATTTT. It encodes CASRYTGRVPNQPQHF.

This chain links TRBV11-2 with TRBJ1-1; 8 nucleotides agree with TRBD1. CDR3 length equals 17 residues. Germline assignment: CDR1 SGHAT and CDR2 FQNNGV. V was clipped by 3 bases and J by 1 base; unmatched bases: 10. The DNA of the CDR3 is TGTGCCAGCAGCTTCCGGGGGCAGGGGGCCCCGAACACTGAAGCTTTCTTT. Translating gives CASSFRGQGAPNTEAFF.

The chain joins TRBV11-2 to TRBJ1-2; D ambiguous. The CDR3 is 13 amino acids. V was cut by 1 base and J by 6 bases, with 9 bases left in between. Germline CDR1 and CDR2: SGHAT and FQNNGV. The CDR3 reads CASSLGREDGYTF. CDR3 DNA sequence: TGTGCCAGCAGCTTAGGGAGGGAGGATGGCTACACCTTC.

The chain has TRBV19 and TRBJ1-2; 12 positions agree with TRBD1. Losses at the gene ends were 6 bases for V and 7 bases for J; bases not matched to a gene: 6. Germline V lookup: CDR1 LNHDA, CDR2 SQIVND (reference sequence). The CDR3 runs 14 residues. Here the CDR3 reads CASRGQGAQGGYTF. In nucleotides, the CDR3 is TGTGCCAGTAGGGGACAGGGGGCGCAGGGTGGCTACACCTTC.

This clone was picked up a small number of times. The CDR3 is CASSTGGGGRVDNEQFF. Written as DNA, the CDR3 is TGTGCCAGTAGTACAGGGGGCGGCGGGAGGGTCGACAATGAGCAGTTCTTC. This rearrangement joins TRBV19 to TRBJ2-1, with TRBD2 as a possible D gene (9 bases). CDR1 is LNHDA, CDR2 SQIVND, per germline (reference sequence). The CDR3 spans 17 residues. The V end lost 4 bases, the J end lost 5 bases, and 21 bases lay between the germline ends.

This sequence joins TRBV18 and TRBJ1-1; maybe TRBD1 (6 bases). Germline CDR1 is KGHSH and CDR2 is LQKENI. The V and J ends lost 7 bases and 5 bases respectively, with 14 bases between them. The CDR3 runs 13 residues. For the CDR3, the DNA is TGTGCCAGCTGGGGACAACTGGGGACTGAAGCTTTCTTT. Translated, it gives CASWGQLGTEAFF.

This clone has only a few counts. The CDR3 loop reads CASSRVYGYGYTF. CDR3 nucleotide sequence: TGTGCCAGTAGCAGGGTCTATGGCTATGGCTACACCTTC. The chain has TRBV19 and TRBJ1-2; D might be TRBD1 (5 bases). The V end was cut by 6 bases, the J end by 4 bases, with 12 bases between. The CDR3 has 13 amino acids. The germline CDR1 and CDR2 sequences are LNHDA and SQIVND (reference sequence).

This clone was found once. The chain couples TRBV5-6 to TRBJ2-3; TRBD2 matches at 8 bases. CDR1 is SGHDT and CDR2 is YYEEEE in the germline V gene. V was pared by 3 bases and J by 1 base, with 7 bases of the junction left unmatched. The CDR3 runs 16 residues. Here the CDR3 reads CASSWAGGAGTDTQYF. CDR3 bases: TGTGCCAGCAGCTGGGCGGGGGGAGCCGGCACAGATACGCAGTATTTT.

V is TRBV30 and J is TRBJ2-1; the D gene is possibly TRBD1 (6 bases). Trimming stripped 1 base from V and 10 bases from J, with 17 bases between. This CDR3 region has 14 residues. Germline CDR1 is GTSNPN and CDR2 is SVGIG (reference sequence). CDR3 sequence (DNA): TGTGCCTGGAGTGGTATCCCGGGACACCCGGAGCAGTTCTTC. It specifies CAWSGIPGHPEQFF.

This clone was counted only a few times. This rearrangement joins TRBV10-3 to TRBJ1-1; 7 nucleotides match TRBD1. The CDR3 totals 15 residues. CDR1 is ENHRY, CDR2 SYGVKD, per germline. The V segment lost 0 bases and the J segment 4 bases; nucleotides outside the gene matches: 5. The CDR3 DNA reads as TGTGCCATCAGTGAGTCCCCCAGGGGGGCCACTGAAGCTTTCTTT. This encodes CAISESPRGATEAFF.

This clone was observed a handful of times. The chain is built from TRBV6-5 and TRBJ1-4; TRBD1 aligns across 7 bases. The length of the CDR3 is 13 residues. With V trimmed by 7 bases and J by 7 bases, 6 bases remained unmatched. Germline CDR1 reads MNHEY; CDR2 reads SVGAGI. This CDR3 is CASKGQGVEKLFF. The CDR3 DNA reads TGTGCCAGCAAGGGGCAGGGGGTTGAAAAACTGTTTTTT.

DNA for the CDR3: TGTGCCAGCAGTTGGGGGACTACCTACGAGCAGTACTTC. Protein product: CASSWGTTYEQYF. The chain has TRBV28 and TRBJ2-7; 7 bases are shared with TRBD2. Germline CDR1 MDHEN, CDR2 SYDVKM. The CDR3 loop spans 13 amino acids. V was pared by 4 bases and J by 2 bases, with 2 bases of the junction left unmatched.

In its sample, this clone was seen a few times. The chain uses TRBV19 and TRBJ2-3, with 10 nucleotides matching TRBD1. CDR1 and CDR2 (germline): LNHDA, SQIVND (reference sequence). This CDR3 has 14 residues. J lost 4 bases, V lost 10 bases, and 8 bases had no gene match. CDR3 loop: CATRDRGRADTQYF. The CDR3, as DNA: TGTGCCACCCGGGACAGGGGAAGGGCAGATACGCAGTATTTT.

The DNA of the CDR3 is TGTGCCAGCTCGCCGCGGCTAGGGGGCGACTATGGCTACACCTTC. It specifies CASSPRLGGDYGYTF. The chain carries TRBV18 and TRBJ1-2; 7 bases align to TRBD1. The V segment lost 6 bases and the J segment 3 bases; nucleotides outside the gene matches: 10. The CDR3 has 15 residues. The germline V gene has CDR1 KGHSH and CDR2 LQKENI.

The gene calls are TRBV30 and TRBJ1-1, with D possibly TRBD1 on 5 matching bases. This CDR3 has 13 residues. Trimming took off 3 bases at V and 10 bases at J, with 18 bases between the two ends. CDR1 is GTSNPN and CDR2 is SVGIG in the germline V gene (reference sequence). Here the CDR3 DNA reads TGTGCCTGGAGGCCTTGGCAGGGTCGGGCAGCTTTCTTT. Its translation is CAWRPWQGRAAFF.

This chain links TRBV6-2 or TRBV6-3 with TRBJ2-2, with TRBD2 identical over 14 bases. V shed 2 bases, J shed 6 bases, and the junction held 11 bases outside the gene matches. Germline loops: CDR1 MNHEY, CDR2 SVGEGT. CDR3 length: 19 amino acids. The CDR3 sequence: CASSYGSVGLAGGPGELFF. The CDR3 nucleotides read TGTGCCAGCAGTTACGGTTCCGTTGGACTAGCGGGAGGCCCCGGGGAGCTGTTTTTT.

The table lists this clone with a few counts. This chain joins TRBV19 and TRBJ1-1, with D hard to call. CDR1 and CDR2 from the germline V gene are LNHDA and SQIVND (reference sequence). The CDR3 has 11 residues. The V and J ends lost 6 bases and 8 bases respectively, with 10 bases between them. CDR3 residues: CASSLWPEAFF. CDR3 nucleotide sequence: TGTGCCAGTAGCTTATGGCCCGAAGCTTTCTTT.

V usage is TRBV4-3 and J usage is TRBJ2-2, with D possibly being TRBD1 (5 bases). The CDR3 sequence is 15 residues long. V lost 1 base and J lost 4, with 10 bases in between. Germline V lookup: CDR1 LGHNA, CDR2 YSLEER. The CDR3 bases are TGCGCCAGCAGCCAAGGACCCAGGGTCACCGGGGAGCTGTTTTTT. It yields the protein CASSQGPRVTGELFF.

This clone has only one observation. V and J are TRBV5-1 and TRBJ1-5; 8 bases line up with TRBD1. The CDR3 runs 15 residues. The germline CDR1 and CDR2 sequences are SGHRS and YFSETQ. V lost 4 bases and J lost 2; bases outside the gene matches: 5. The CDR3 here is CASSPGQGGNQPQHF. The DNA for the CDR3 is TGCGCCAGCAGCCCAGGACAGGGCGGCAATCAGCCCCAGCATTTT.

This chain's CDR3 is CASSFSSGSYEQYF. In DNA, the CDR3 is TGTGCCAGCAGTTTCTCTAGCGGGAGCTACGAGCAGTACTTC. The V gene is TRBV27, the J gene TRBJ2-7; 10 nucleotides align to TRBD2. Germline CDR1 MNHEY, CDR2 SMNVEV (reference sequence). The CDR3 has 14 amino acids. After removal of 3 bases from V and 3 bases from J, the junction contained 2 bases not matched to a gene.

The CDR3 DNA reads as TGTGCCAGCAGCTTAGCGGGAGGGCCCTACGAGCAGTACTTC. Protein sequence: CASSLAGGPYEQYF. V is TRBV7-8 and J is TRBJ2-7; 7 nucleotides agree with TRBD2. The CDR3 is 14 residues long. The V gene end was trimmed by 0 bases and the J gene end by 2 bases; junction bases not matched to a gene: 1. The germline gives CDR1 SGHVS, CDR2 FQNEAQ.